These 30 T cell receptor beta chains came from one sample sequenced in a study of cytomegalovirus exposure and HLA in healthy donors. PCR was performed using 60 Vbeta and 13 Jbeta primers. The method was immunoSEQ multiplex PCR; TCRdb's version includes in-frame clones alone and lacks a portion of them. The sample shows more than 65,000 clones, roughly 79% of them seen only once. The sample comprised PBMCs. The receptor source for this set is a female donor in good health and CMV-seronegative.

The CDR3, as DNA: TGTGCCAGCAGTGAAATGGTGCAATCAGCCCAGCATTTT. Translating it yields CASSEMVQSAQHF. This chain connects TRBV2 to TRBJ1-5; D is unclear. CDR1 is SNHLY, CDR2 FYNNEI, per germline. This CDR3 contains 13 residues. Trimming stripped 2 bases from V and 11 bases from J, with 13 bases between.

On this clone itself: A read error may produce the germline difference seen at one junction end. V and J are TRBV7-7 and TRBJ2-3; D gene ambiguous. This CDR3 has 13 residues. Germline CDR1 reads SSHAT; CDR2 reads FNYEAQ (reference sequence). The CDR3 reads CASSPSFTDTQYF. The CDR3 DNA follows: TGTGCTAGCAGCCCCTCGTTCACAGATACGCAGTATTTT.

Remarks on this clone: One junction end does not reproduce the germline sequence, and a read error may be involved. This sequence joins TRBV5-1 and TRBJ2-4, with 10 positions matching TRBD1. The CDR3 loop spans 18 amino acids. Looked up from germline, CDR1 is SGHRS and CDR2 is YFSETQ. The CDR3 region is CAISFADRGWLGKNIQYF. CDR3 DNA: TGCGCCATCAGCTTTGCGGACAGGGGGTGGCTAGGCAAAAACATTCAGTACTTC.

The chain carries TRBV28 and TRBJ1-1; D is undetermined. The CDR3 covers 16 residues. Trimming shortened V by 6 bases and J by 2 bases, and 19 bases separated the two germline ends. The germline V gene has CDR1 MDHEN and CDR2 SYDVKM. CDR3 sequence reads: CASSPAGLASNTEAFF. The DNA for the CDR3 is TGTGCCAGCAGCCCAGCGGGCCTGGCCAGCAACACTGAAGCTTTCTTT.

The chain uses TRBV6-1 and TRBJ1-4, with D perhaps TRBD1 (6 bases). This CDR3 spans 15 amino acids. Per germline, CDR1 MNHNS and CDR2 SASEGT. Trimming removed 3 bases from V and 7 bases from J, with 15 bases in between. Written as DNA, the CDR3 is TGTGCCAGCAGTGAGGGCGGGGGGGGCGGTGAAAAACTGTTTTTT. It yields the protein CASSEGGGGGEKLFF.

CDR3 in DNA: TGTGCCTGGAATGGAGGGGGCGGAAATCAGCCCCAGCATTTT. Translating it yields CAWNGGGGNQPQHF. The rearrangement uses TRBV30 and TRBJ1-5; TRBD1 matches at 7 bases. The CDR3 extends over 14 amino acids. With V trimmed by 4 bases and J by 4 bases, 7 bases remained unmatched. The germline V gene has CDR1 GTSNPN and CDR2 SVGIG (reference sequence).

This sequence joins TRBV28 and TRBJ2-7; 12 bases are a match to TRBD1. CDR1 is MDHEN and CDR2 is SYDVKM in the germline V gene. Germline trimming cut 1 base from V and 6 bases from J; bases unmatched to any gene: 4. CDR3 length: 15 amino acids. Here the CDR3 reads CASSLFPGQGAEQYF. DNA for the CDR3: TGTGCCAGCAGTTTATTCCCGGGACAGGGGGCCGAGCAGTACTTC. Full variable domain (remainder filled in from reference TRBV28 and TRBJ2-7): DVKVTQSSRYLVKRTGEKVFLECVQDMDHENMFWYRQDPGLGLRLIYFSYDVKMKEKGDIPEGYSVSREKKERFSLILESASTNQTSMYLCASSLFPGQGAEQYFGPGTRLTVT.

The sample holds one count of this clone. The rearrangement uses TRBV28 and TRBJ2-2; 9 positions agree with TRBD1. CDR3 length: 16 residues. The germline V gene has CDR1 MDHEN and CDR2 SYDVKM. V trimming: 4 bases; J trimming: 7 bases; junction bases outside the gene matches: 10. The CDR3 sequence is CASSSSGTGSGGELFF. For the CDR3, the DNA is TGTGCCAGCAGTTCATCCGGGACAGGGAGTGGCGGGGAGCTGTTTTTT.

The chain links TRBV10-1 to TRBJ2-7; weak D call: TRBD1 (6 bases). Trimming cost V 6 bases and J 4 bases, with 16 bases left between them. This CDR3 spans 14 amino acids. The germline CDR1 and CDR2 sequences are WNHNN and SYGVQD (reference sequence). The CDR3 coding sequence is TGCGCCAGCAGCCTTTATGTAGGGGGATACGAGCAGTACTTC. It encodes CASSLYVGGYEQYF.

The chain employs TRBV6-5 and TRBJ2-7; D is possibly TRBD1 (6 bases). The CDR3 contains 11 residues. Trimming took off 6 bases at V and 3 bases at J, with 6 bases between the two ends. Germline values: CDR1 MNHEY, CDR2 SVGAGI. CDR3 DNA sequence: TGTGCCAGCAGCAGGGGCTACGAGCAGTACTTC. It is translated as CASSRGYEQYF.

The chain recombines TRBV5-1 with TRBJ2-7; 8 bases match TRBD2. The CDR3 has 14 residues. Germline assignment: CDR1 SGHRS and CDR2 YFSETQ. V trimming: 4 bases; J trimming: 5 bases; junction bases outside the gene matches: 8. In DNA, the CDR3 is TGCGCCAGCAGCCCGGGACTAGGCCACAACGAGCAGTACTTC. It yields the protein CASSPGLGHNEQYF.

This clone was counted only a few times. CDR3: CASSSLAGSYEQYF. CDR3 nucleotides: TGTGCCAGCAGCTCCCTAGCGGGTAGCTACGAGCAGTACTTC. This chain connects TRBV5-5 to TRBJ2-7; 8 bases line up with TRBD2. Looked up from germline, CDR1 is SGHKS and CDR2 is YYEKEE (reference sequence). V was pared by 3 bases and J by 3 bases, with 5 bases of the junction left unmatched. The length of the CDR3 is 14 residues.

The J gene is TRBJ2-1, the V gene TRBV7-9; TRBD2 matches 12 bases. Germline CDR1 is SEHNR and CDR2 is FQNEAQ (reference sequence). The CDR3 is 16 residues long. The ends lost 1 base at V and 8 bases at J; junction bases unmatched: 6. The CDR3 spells CASSLGLAGVGDEQFF. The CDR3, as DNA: TGTGCCAGCAGCTTAGGACTAGCGGGAGTAGGGGATGAGCAGTTCTTC.

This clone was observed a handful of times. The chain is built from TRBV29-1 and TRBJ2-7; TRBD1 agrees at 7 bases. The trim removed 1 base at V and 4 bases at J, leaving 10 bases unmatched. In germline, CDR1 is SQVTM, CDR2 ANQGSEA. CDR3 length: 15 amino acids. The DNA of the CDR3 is TGCAGCGTTGAAGGTCGACAGGGTCAGGCTTACGAGCAGTACTTC. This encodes CSVEGRQGQAYEQYF.

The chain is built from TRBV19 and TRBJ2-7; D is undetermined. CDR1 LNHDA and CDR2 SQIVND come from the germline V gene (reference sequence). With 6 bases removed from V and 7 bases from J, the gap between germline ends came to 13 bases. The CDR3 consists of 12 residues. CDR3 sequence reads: CASRVPGEEQYF. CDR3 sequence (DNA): TGTGCCAGTAGAGTGCCAGGTGAGGAGCAGTACTTC.

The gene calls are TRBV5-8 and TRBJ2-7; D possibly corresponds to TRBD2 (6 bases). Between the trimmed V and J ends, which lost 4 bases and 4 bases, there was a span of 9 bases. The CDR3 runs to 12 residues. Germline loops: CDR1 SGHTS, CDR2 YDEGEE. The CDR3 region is CASSMLAYEQYF. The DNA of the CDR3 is TGTGCCAGCAGCATGCTAGCGTACGAGCAGTACTTC.

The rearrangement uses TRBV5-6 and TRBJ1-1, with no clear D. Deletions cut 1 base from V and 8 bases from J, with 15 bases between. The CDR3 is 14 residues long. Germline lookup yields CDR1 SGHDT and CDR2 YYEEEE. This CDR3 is CASSLWVDLAEAFF. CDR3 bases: TGTGCCAGCAGCTTGTGGGTTGACTTGGCAGAAGCTTTCTTT.

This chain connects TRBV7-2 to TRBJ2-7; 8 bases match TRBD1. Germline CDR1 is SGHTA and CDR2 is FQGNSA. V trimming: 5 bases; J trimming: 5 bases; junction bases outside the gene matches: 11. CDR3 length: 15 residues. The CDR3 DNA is TGTGCCAGCAGCCGAGACAGGGGAGCAATTGACGAGCAGTACTTC. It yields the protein CASSRDRGAIDEQYF.

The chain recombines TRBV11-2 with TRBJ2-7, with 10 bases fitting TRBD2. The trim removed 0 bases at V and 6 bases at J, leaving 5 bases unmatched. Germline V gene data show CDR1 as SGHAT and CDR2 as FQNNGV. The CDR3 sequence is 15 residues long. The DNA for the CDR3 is TGTGCCAGCAGCTTAGACGGGCTAGCGGGAGTCGAGCAGTACTTC. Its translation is CASSLDGLAGVEQYF.

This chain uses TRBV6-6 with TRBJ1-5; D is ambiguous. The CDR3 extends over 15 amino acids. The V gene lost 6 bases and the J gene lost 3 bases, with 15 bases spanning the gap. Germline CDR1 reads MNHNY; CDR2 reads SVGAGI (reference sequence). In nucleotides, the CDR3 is TGTGCCAGCAGGTACGGGTCAGGTTCCAATCAGCCCCAGCATTTT. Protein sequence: CASRYGSGSNQPQHF.

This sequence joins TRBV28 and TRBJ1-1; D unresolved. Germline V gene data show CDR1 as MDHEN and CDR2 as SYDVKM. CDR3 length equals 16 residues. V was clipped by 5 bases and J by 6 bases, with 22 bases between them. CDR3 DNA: TGTGCCAGCAGTCAGCCCCGACAAGCCCAACTTGCTGAAGCTTTCTTT. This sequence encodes CASSQPRQAQLAEAFF. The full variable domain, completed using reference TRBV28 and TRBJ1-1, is DVKVTQSSRYLVKRTGEKVFLECVQDMDHENMFWYRQDPGLGLRLIYFSYDVKMKEKGDIPEGYSVSREKKERFSLILESASTNQTSMYLCASSQPRQAQLAEAFFGQGTRLTVV.

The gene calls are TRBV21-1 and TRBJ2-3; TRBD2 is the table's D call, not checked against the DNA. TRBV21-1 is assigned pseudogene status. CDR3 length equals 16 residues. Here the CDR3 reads CASSTSSGGRPDTQYF. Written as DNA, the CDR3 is TGTGCCAGCAGCACATCATCGGGGGGGCGCCCAGATACGCAGTATTTT.

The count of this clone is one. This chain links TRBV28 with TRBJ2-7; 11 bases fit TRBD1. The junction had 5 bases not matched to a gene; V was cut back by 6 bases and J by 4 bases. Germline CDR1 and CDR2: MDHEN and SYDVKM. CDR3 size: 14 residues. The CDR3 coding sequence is TGTGCCAGCAGAACGGACAGGGGGCTTTACGAGCAGTACTTC. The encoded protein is CASRTDRGLYEQYF.

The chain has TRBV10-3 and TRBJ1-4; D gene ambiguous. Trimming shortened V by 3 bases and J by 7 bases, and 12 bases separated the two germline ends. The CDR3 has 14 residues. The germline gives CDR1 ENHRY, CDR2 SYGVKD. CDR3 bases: TGTGCCATCAGTGACTCACGGTCGGGTGAAAAACTGTTTTTT. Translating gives CAISDSRSGEKLFF.

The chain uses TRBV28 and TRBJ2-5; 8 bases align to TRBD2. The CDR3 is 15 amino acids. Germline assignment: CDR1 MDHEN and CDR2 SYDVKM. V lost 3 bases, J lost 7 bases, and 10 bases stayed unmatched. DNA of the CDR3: TGTGCCAGCAGTTTCCTCACTAGCGGAGGGGGGACCCAGTACTTC. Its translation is CASSFLTSGGGTQYF. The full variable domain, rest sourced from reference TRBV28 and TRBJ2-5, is DVKVTQSSRYLVKRTGEKVFLECVQDMDHENMFWYRQDPGLGLRLIYFSYDVKMKEKGDIPEGYSVSREKKERFSLILESASTNQTSMYLCASSFLTSGGGTQYFGPGTRLLVL.

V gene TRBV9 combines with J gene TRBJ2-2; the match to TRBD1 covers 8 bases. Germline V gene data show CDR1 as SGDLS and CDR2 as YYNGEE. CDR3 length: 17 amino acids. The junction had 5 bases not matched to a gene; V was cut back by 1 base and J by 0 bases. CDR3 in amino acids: CASSVQQGVANTGELFF. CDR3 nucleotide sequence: TGTGCCAGCAGCGTACAACAGGGGGTTGCGAACACCGGGGAGCTGTTTTTT.

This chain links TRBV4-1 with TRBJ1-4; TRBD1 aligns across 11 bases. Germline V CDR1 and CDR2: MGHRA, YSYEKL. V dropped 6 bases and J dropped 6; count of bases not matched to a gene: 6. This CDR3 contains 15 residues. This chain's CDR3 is CASSWTGGRDEKLFF. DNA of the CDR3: TGCGCCAGCAGTTGGACAGGGGGCCGGGATGAAAAACTGTTTTTT.

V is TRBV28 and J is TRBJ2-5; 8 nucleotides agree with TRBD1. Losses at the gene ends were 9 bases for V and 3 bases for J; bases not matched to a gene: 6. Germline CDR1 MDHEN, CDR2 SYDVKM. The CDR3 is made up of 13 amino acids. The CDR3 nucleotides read TGTGCCAGTAGCCCGGGACAGGAAGAGACCCAGTACTTC. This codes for CASSPGQEETQYF.

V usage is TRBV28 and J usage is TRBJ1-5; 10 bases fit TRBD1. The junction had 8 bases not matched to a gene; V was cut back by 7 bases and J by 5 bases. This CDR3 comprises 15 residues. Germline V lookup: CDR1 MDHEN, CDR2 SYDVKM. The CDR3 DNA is TGTGCCAGCATCCCCAGGGACAGGGGCTATCAGCCCCAGCATTTT. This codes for CASIPRDRGYQPQHF.

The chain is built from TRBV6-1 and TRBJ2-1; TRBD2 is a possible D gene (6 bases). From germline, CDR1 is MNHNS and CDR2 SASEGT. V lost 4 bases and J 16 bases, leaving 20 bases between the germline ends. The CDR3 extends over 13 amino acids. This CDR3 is CASSALESGPRFF. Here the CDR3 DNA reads TGTGCCAGCAGTGCCCTGGAGAGCGGGCCCCGATTCTTC.